This is a list of T cell receptor beta chains from one sample in a study of blood T cell repertoires in COVID-19. Measured with immunoSEQ multiplex PCR; TCRdb has only the in-frame clones, and not every one. Of a few hundred thousand clones in the sample, approximately 86% were seen once. The material sequenced was PBMCs or T cells enriched from blood (not recorded which). These receptors came from a woman aged 40 to 50 with acute COVID-19. CDR3s include the opening cysteine and the closing phenylalanine or tryptophan. The D gene is left open where the match is weak. The size entry is marked missing in some rows and otherwise reads once, few, many or a size class.

d_call clone_size j_call v_call cdr3_nt cdr3_aa
TRBD1 NA TRBJ1-2 TRBV5-6 TGTGCCAGCAGCTCGCAGGGGGCGCTTGGCTATGGCTACACCTTC CASSSQGALGYGYTF
NA NA TRBJ2-7 TRBV10-3 TGTGCCATCAGTGAGTCCGGGAAGCAGTACTTC CAISESGKQYF
NA NA TRBJ1-1 TRBV19 TGTGCCAGTAGTGAACAGATCTACACTGAAGCTTTCTTT CASSEQIYTEAFF
NA NA TRBJ1-6 TRBV6-5 TGTGCCAGCAGTTCTGGTCAGGGTTTAGGAAATTCACCCCTCCACTTT CASSSGQGLGNSPLHF
TRBD2 few TRBJ2-5 TRBV5-1 TGCGCCAGCAGCCCGGGACTAGCGGGAAGGGAGACCCAGTACTTC CASSPGLAGRETQYF
TRBD2 NA TRBJ2-1 TRBV6-5 TGTGCCAGCAGCGCCCCAGCGGGGGATTGGAATGAGCAGTTCTTC CASSAPAGDWNEQFF
TRBD1 NA TRBJ1-2 TRBV28 TGTGCCAGCACTCCTGGACAGGGGACCGCTTTAGAAGGCTACACCTTC CASTPGQGTALEGYTF
TRBD2 NA TRBJ2-5 TRBV5-1 TGCGCCAGCAGCTTGGGACTAGCGGGACAAGGAGAGACCCAGTACTTC CASSLGLAGQGETQYF
NA NA TRBJ2-7 TRBV10-3 TGTGCCATCAAGGGGGACCGGAGCTCCTACGAGCAGTACTTC CAIKGDRSSYEQYF
NA once TRBJ2-1 TRBV27 TGTGCCAGCAGTTTAGGCCTAGCCGTACCCGTGTTCCACAATGAGCAGTTCTTC CASSLGLAVPVFHNEQFF
TRBD1 NA TRBJ2-5 TRBV28 TGTGCCAGCAGTTTAGCCGTGGACAGGAGAGAGACCCAGTACTTC CASSLAVDRRETQYF
NA NA TRBJ2-5 TRBV2 TGTGCCAGCAGTCCCATGACAGTACAAGAGACCCAGTACTTC CASSPMTVQETQYF
NA NA TRBJ2-7 TRBV11-2 TGTGCCAGCAGCTTAGTGCGTCCGCACGAGCAGTACTTC CASSLVRPHEQYF
TRBD2 NA TRBJ2-7 TRBV19 TGTGCCAGTAGTCCCGGGAGCGGGACTTCCTACGAGCAGTACTTC CASSPGSGTSYEQYF
NA NA TRBJ2-2 TRBV7-2 TGTGCCAGCAGCTTCCAGGACGGGGAGCTGTTTTTT CASSFQDGELFF
NA NA TRBJ1-5 TRBV15 TGTGCCACCAGCCGCTTACTAGCTGGCAGCAATCAGCCCCAGCATTTT CATSRLLAGSNQPQHF
TRBD1 NA TRBJ1-5 TRBV6-5 TGTGCCAGCAGGACAGGGTATGGAAATCAGCCCCAGCATTTT CASRTGYGNQPQHF
TRBD2 NA TRBJ2-7 TRBV9 TGTGCCAGCAGTCGACTAGCGGGAGTCTCTGAACGCGAGCAGTACTTC CASSRLAGVSEREQYF
NA NA TRBJ2-7 TRBV28 TGTGCCAGCAGTTTGACCCCCGACAACACCTACGAGCAGTACTTC CASSLTPDNTYEQYF
NA NA TRBJ2-4 TRBV18 TGTGCCAGCTCACGCAGGGGTCCGCCCGAAAACATTCAGTACTTC CASSRRGPPENIQYF
TRBD1 NA TRBJ1-1 TRBV28 TGTGCCAGCCGAGCCTCCGGGACAGCGCTTGGGGAAGCTTTCTTT CASRASGTALGEAFF
NA NA TRBJ2-5 TRBV7-9 TGTGCCAGCAGCCCCTGGGCAGGGGATGAGGAGACCCAGTACTTC CASSPWAGDEETQYF
NA NA TRBJ2-5 TRBV13 TGTGCCAGCAGCCCCAGGACGGGGGAAGAGACCCAGTACTTC CASSPRTGEETQYF
NA NA TRBJ2-3 TRBV10-3 TGTGCCATCAGTGACAGGACAGATACGCAGTATTTT CAISDRTDTQYF
NA NA TRBJ2-2 TRBV5-1 TGCGCCAGCAAGCTGCGCCTTGGAGCTGGTCTAGGCACCGGGGAGCTGTTTTTT CASKLRLGAGLGTGELFF
NA NA TRBJ2-7 TRBV5-1 TGCGCCAGCAGCCTCGGCAGCGGTCTATCCTACGAGCAGTACTTC CASSLGSGLSYEQYF
NA NA TRBJ1-1 TRBV28 TGTGCCAGCAAACCCTACTTTGGACAGCAGAACACTGAAGCTTTCTTT CASKPYFGQQNTEAFF
NA NA TRBJ2-7 TRBV5-1 TGCGCCAGCAGCCTCGCGGACTCCGGAACCTACGAGCAGTACTTC CASSLADSGTYEQYF
NA NA TRBJ2-1 TRBV2 TGTGCCAGCAGTGTCACAGTAAGCTCCTACAATGAGCAGTTCTTC CASSVTVSSYNEQFF
NA NA TRBJ1-2 TRBV27 TGTGCCAGCAGTTTTCAGGCTACCGCCAAGTATGGCTACACCTTC CASSFQATAKYGYTF
NA NA TRBJ1-4 TRBV18 TGTGCCAGCTCACCGGACAACCTAGAACTTGGGAAACTGTTTTTT CASSPDNLELGKLFF
NA NA TRBJ2-5 TRBV5-4 TGTGCCAGCAGCTTAGCCCGAGGCGGTCAAGAGACCCAGTACTTC CASSLARGGQETQYF
NA NA TRBJ2-1 TRBV16 TGTGCCAGCAGCCAACAGGCGTCGGTCAGCCAAAATGAGCAGTTCTTC CASSQQASVSQNEQFF
NA NA TRBJ1-1 TRBV6-5 TGTGCCAGCAGTTACAACCGGGACACTGAAGCTTTCTTT CASSYNRDTEAFF
TRBD2 NA TRBJ2-1 TRBV9 TGTGCCAGCAGCTCCGGGACTAGCTTTACGAGCAAGTTCTTC CASSSGTSFTSKFF
TRBD2 NA TRBJ2-7 TRBV7-2 TGTGCCAGCAGCACCTCGGGGGGGTACGAGCAGTACTTC CASSTSGGYEQYF
NA few TRBJ1-2 TRBV9 TGTGCCAGCAGCGTAGGAATCGGCGGCTCTGGCTATGGCTACACCTTC CASSVGIGGSGYGYTF
TRBD1 NA TRBJ2-1 TRBV28 TGTGCCAGCGAAAGACAGGGGCGAGCCTACAATGAGCAGTTCTTC CASERQGRAYNEQFF
TRBD2 once TRBJ2-5 TRBV27 TGTGCCAGCAGTCCCGGACTAGCTCAGGGGGAGACCCAGTACTTC CASSPGLAQGETQYF
NA NA TRBJ2-7 TRBV7-5 TGTGTCAGAAGCTTCGCAGGGCGCGACGAGCAGTACTTC CVRSFAGRDEQYF
NA NA TRBJ2-1 TRBV27 TGTGCCAGCAGTTGGTCCCTAGGGGGAGGGCCGGAGAATGAGCAGTTCTTC CASSWSLGGGPENEQFF
NA NA TRBJ2-7 TRBV5-1 TGCGCCAGCAGCTGGCAGGAGGACGAGCAGTACTTC CASSWQEDEQYF
NA NA TRBJ2-3 TRBV28 TGTGCCAGCAGGGACTACACAGATACGCAGTATTTT CASRDYTDTQYF
TRBD2 NA TRBJ2-3 TRBV5-4 TGTGCCAGCAGCTTGGGACTAGCGGGAGTTGGTACGCAGTATTTT CASSLGLAGVGTQYF
NA NA TRBJ2-7 TRBV15 TGTGCCACCAGCACCCCCGACAAGAACTACGAGCAGTACTTC CATSTPDKNYEQYF
TRBD2 NA TRBJ2-7 TRBV7-9 TGTGCCAGCAGCCCCCATCCCGGGACTAGCGGGAGGGTGAACGAGCAGTACTTC CASSPHPGTSGRVNEQYF
NA NA TRBJ2-7 TRBV9 TGTGCCAGCAGCGCTAGGACTGCAGGATACGAGCAGTACTTC CASSARTAGYEQYF
NA NA TRBJ2-7 TRBV15 TGTGCCACCAGCAGAGACCGGGTCTCGTCCTACGAGCAGTACTTC CATSRDRVSSYEQYF
TRBD1 NA TRBJ2-7 TRBV28 TGTGCCAGCAGACACAGGGGCGACGAGCAGTACTTC CASRHRGDEQYF
NA NA TRBJ2-3 TRBV11-3 TGTGCCAGCAGCTTGGGGACCCCCTGGGGGGATACAGATACGCAGTATTTT CASSLGTPWGDTDTQYF
TRBD1 NA TRBJ1-6 TRBV11-3 TGTGCCAGCAGCTCGTCCGGGACAGGGTACAGTTCACCCCTCCACTTT CASSSSGTGYSSPLHF